The clone carrying this T cell receptor (beta chain) was seen at least ten times. Its antigen remains unidentified. The data derive from a study of blood T cells in healthy people across ages. Study-wide points: Roughly linear declines in TCR beta diversity per million T cells occurred with age.

The use of a sample-barcoded 5' primer and a J-beta primer mix characterized a second PCR of roughly 6 to 11 cycles. Every single cDNA molecule received a tag from a template-switch adaptor with 12 random nucleotides. TCRdb re-called the 5' RACE reads through MiXCR, storing one row per CDR3 protein. The table records roughly 800,000 distinct CDR3 sequences, about 37% of them present only once. Caucasian individuals from Russia who were healthy and aged roughly 6 to 95 acted as donors. The source of this sequence is a man younger than 35 in good health. Sequenced input: blood.

In DNA form, the CDR3 reads TGCAGCGCTCGGGCCCCATACGAGCAGTACTTC. Residues: CSARAPYEQYF. The V gene is TRBV29-1, the J gene TRBJ2-7; D unclear. Germline V gives CDR1 SQVTM, CDR2 ANQGSEA. The CDR3 has 11 amino acids. V was pared by 7 bases and J by 4 bases, with 11 bases between.